These 10 T cell receptor beta chains share one sample of origin, sequenced in a study of control samples from healthy donors and cancer patients. TCRdb's copy holds only in-frame clones and misses some; the assay was immunoSEQ multiplex PCR. The sample has 150,000 to 200,000 clones, just over 90% seen once. Sample: blood. The source is a man aged 25-45 years in good health.

The chain carries TRBV12-3 or TRBV12-4 and TRBJ1-2; 9 nucleotides match TRBD1. This CDR3 spans 13 amino acids. The V segment lost 4 bases and the J segment 8 bases; nucleotides outside the gene matches: 5. In nucleotides, the CDR3 is TGTGCCAGCAGTTCCTGGACAGGGGAGGGCTACACCTTC. It translates to CASSSWTGEGYTF.

This clone has a handful of counts. The chain recombines TRBV12-3 or TRBV12-4 with TRBJ1-1; 7 bases are shared with TRBD1. V shed 6 bases and J 11 bases; nucleotides not matched to a gene: 6. The CDR3 runs to 11 residues. CDR3 DNA: TGTGCCAGCAGGAGCAGGGGGGAGGCTTTCTTT. The encoded protein is CASRSRGEAFF.

The rearrangement links TRBV9 to TRBJ2-7; TRBD1 is a possible D gene (6 bases). Trimming shortened V by 0 bases and J by 3 bases, and 10 bases separated the two germline ends. CDR3 length: 14 amino acids. CDR1 and CDR2 (germline): SGDLS, YYNGEE. The CDR3 DNA sequence: TGTGCCAGCAGCGTAGCAGGGGCCGGCTACGAGCAGTACTTC. Translation: CASSVAGAGYEQYF.

The J gene is TRBJ2-7, the V gene TRBV4-3; TRBD1 might be the D (7 bases). Deletions cut 0 bases from V and 2 bases from J, with 17 bases between. This CDR3 comprises 17 residues. Germline lookup yields CDR1 LGHNA and CDR2 YSLEER. The CDR3 sequence: CASSQDWGDSFPYEQYF. In nucleotides, the CDR3 is TGCGCCAGCAGCCAAGATTGGGGGGACAGTTTTCCCTACGAGCAGTACTTC.

This chain links TRBV6-5 with TRBJ1-5; D perhaps matches TRBD1 (5 bases). V was pared by 6 bases and J by 4 bases, with 10 bases between. This CDR3 contains 13 residues. Looked up from germline, CDR1 is MNHEY and CDR2 is SVGAGI. CDR3 coding DNA: TGTGCCAGCAGCGGGGGGGGGAATCAGCCCCAGCATTTT. Its translation: CASSGGGNQPQHF.

The chain is built from TRBV19 and TRBJ1-3, with D possibly matching TRBD1 (6 bases). The CDR3 is made up of 15 amino acids. The germline V gene encodes CDR1 LNHDA and CDR2 SQIVND (reference sequence). The ends were cut back, 8 bases at V and 0 bases at J, with 14 bases in the middle. The CDR3 DNA is TGTGCCAGTCGCGACAGGTTTTTCTCTGGAAACACCATATATTTT. It translates to CASRDRFFSGNTIYF.

The chain uses TRBV6-5 and TRBJ2-5; 9 bases are a match to TRBD1. Germline-derived CDR1 and CDR2 are MNHEY and SVGAGI. The junction had 9 bases not matched to a gene; V was cut back by 5 bases and J by 5 bases. The length of the CDR3 is 15 residues. The CDR3 is CASSIYRGREETQYF. The CDR3 nucleotides read TGTGCCAGCAGTATCTACAGGGGGCGCGAGGAGACCCAGTACTTC.

This rearrangement joins TRBV7-3 to TRBJ2-5; a weak D match, TRBD2 (5 bases). The germline V gene has CDR1 SGHTA and CDR2 FQGTGA. V was trimmed by 0 bases and J by 5 bases, leaving 16 bases between them. This CDR3 has 16 residues. In DNA form, the CDR3 reads TGTGCCAGCAGCTTAACAGGGAGATCCGGTCGGGAGACCCAGTACTTC. It is translated as CASSLTGRSGRETQYF.

This rearrangement joins TRBV5-4 to TRBJ2-1; D uncertain. Germline CDR1 and CDR2: SGHNT and YYREEE (reference sequence). V lost 5 bases to trimming and J lost 6 bases, with 9 bases between them. This CDR3 spans 12 amino acids. The chain's CDR3 is CASSFPSNEQFF. The CDR3 bases are TGTGCCAGCAGTTTTCCGTCCAATGAGCAGTTCTTC.

Here the CDR3 reads CASSDPPGLAGGSTDTQYF. The CDR3 DNA reads TGTGCCAGCAGTGACCCGCCGGGACTAGCGGGGGGTAGTACAGATACGCAGTATTTT. The rearrangement uses TRBV2 and TRBJ2-3, with 15 bases fitting TRBD2. The V segment lost 3 bases and the J segment 3 bases; nucleotides outside the gene matches: 10. The V gene's germline CDR1 is SNHLY and CDR2 FYNNEI. This CDR3 has 19 residues.